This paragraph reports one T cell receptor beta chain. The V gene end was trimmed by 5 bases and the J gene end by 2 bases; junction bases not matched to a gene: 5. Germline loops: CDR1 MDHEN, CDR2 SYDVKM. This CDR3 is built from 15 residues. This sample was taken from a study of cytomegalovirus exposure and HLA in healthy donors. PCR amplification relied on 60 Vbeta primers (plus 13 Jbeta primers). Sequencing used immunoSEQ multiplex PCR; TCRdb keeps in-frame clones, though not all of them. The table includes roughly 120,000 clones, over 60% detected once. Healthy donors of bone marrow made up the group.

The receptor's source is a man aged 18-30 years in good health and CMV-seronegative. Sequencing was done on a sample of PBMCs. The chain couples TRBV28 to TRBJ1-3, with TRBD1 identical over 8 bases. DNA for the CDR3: TGTGCCAGCAGTCTGCTGACAGGGGCTGGAAACACCATATATTTT. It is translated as CASSLLTGAGNTIYF.